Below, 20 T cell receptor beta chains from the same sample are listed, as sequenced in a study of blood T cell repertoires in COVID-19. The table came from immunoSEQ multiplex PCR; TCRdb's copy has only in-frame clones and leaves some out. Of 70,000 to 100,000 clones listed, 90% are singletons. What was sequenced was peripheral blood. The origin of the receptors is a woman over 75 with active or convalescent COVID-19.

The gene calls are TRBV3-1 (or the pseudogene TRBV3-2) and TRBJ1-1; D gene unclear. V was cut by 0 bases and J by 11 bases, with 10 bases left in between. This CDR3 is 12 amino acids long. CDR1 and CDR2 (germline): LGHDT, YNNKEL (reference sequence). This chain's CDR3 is CASSQEPGSAFF. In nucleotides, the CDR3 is TGTGCCAGCAGCCAAGAGCCGGGTAGCGCTTTCTTT.

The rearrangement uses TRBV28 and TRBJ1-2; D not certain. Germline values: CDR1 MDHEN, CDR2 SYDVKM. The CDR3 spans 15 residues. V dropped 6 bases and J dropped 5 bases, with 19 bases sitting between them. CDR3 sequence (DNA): TGTGCCAGCAGCCTTCAAAACTCTCGAATTTATGGCTACACCTTC. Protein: CASSLQNSRIYGYTF.

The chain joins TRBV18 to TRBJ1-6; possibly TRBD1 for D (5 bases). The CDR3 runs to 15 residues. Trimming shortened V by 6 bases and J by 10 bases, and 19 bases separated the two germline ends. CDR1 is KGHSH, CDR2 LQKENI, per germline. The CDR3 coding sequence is TGTGCCAGCTCCCCATCCGACGGGGGTCGATCACCCCTCCACTTT. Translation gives CASSPSDGGRSPLHF.

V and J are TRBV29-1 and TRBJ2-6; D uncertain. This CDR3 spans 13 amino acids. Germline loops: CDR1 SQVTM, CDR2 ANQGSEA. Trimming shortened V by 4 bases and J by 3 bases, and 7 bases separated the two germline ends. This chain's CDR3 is CSVGTSGANVLTF. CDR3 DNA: TGCAGCGTTGGCACAAGTGGGGCCAACGTCCTGACTTTC.

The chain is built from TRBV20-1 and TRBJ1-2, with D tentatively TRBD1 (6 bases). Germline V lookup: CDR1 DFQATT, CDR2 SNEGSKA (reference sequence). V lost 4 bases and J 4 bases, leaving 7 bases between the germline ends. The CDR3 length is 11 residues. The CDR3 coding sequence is TGCAGTGCTACGGACAGCTATGGCTACACCTTC. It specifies CSATDSYGYTF.

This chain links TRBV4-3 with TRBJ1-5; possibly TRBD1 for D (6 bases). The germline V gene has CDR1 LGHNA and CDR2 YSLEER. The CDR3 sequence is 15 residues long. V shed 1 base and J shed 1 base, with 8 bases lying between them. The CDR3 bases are TGCGCCAGCAGCCAAGGGACAGCCAGCAATCAGCCCCAGCATTTT. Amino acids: CASSQGTASNQPQHF.

The CDR3 DNA follows: TGTGCCAGCAGTGAAGGCAGGCAAGCAACTAATGAAAAACTGTTTTTT. Its translation: CASSEGRQATNEKLFF. The V call is TRBV25-1, the J call TRBJ1-4; unclear D gene. V shed 2 bases and J shed 0 bases, with 10 bases lying between them. The CDR3 is made up of 16 amino acids. Germline values: CDR1 MGHDK, CDR2 SYGVNS.

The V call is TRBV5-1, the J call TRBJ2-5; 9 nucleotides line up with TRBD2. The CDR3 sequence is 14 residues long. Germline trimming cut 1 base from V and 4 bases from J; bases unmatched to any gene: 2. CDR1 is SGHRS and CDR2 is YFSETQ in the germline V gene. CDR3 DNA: TGCGCCAGCAGCTTGTGGCGGGAGGGAGAGACCCAGTACTTC. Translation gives CASSLWREGETQYF. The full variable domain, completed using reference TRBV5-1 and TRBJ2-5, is KAGVTQTPRYLIKTRGQQVTLSCSPISGHRSVSWYQQTPGQGLQFLFEYFSETQRNKGNFPGRFSGRQFSNSRSEMNVSTLELGDSALYLCASSLWREGETQYFGPGTRLLVL.

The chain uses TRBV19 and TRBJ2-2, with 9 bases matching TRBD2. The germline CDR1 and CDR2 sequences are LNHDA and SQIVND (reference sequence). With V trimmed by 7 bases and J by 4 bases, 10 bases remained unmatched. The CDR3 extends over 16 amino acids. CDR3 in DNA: TGTGCCAGTACTAAAGCGGGGGGTATCCGCACCGGGGAGCTGTTTTTT. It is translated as CASTKAGGIRTGELFF.

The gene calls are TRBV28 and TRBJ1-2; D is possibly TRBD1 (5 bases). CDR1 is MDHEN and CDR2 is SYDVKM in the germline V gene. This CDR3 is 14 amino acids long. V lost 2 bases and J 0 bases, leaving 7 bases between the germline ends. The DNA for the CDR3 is TGTGCCAGCAGTTTAGGACAATCTAACTATGGCTACACCTTC. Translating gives CASSLGQSNYGYTF.

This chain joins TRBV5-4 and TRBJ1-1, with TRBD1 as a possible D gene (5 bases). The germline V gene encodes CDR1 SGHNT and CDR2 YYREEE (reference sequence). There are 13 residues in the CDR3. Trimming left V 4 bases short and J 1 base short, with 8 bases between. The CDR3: CASSQDRNTEAFF. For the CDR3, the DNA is TGTGCCAGCAGCCAAGACAGGAACACTGAAGCTTTCTTT.

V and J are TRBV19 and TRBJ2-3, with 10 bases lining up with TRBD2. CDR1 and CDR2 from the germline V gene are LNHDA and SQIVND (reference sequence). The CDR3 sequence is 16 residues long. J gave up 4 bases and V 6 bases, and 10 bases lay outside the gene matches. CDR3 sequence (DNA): TGTGCCAGTAGGCCCCGGAGGACTAGCGGCCCAGATACGCAGTATTTT. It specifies CASRPRRTSGPDTQYF. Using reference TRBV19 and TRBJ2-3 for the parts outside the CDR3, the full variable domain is DGGITQSPKYLFRKEGQNVTLSCEQNLNHDAMYWYRQDPGQGLRLIYYSQIVNDFQKGDIAEGYSVSREKKESFPLTVTSAQKNPTAFYLCASRPRRTSGPDTQYFGPGTRLTVL.

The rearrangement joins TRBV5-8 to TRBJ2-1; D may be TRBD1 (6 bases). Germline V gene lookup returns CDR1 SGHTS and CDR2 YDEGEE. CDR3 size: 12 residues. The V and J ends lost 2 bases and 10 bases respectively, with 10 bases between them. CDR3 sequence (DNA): TGTGCCAGCAGCTTAAACAGGGACGAGCAGTTCTTC. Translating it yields CASSLNRDEQFF.

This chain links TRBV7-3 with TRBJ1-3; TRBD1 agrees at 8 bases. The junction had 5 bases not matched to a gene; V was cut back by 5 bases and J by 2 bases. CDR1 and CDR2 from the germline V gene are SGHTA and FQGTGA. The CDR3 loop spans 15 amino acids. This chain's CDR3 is CASSPGTGPGNTIYF. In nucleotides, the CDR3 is TGTGCCAGCAGCCCTGGGACAGGTCCTGGAAACACCATATATTTT.

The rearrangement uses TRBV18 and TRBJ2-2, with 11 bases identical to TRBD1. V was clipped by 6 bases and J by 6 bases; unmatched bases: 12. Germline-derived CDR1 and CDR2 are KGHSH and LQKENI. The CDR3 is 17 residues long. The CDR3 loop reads CASSRFLPGQGAGELFF. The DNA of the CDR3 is TGTGCCAGCTCTCGCTTCCTACCGGGACAGGGGGCCGGGGAGCTGTTTTTT.

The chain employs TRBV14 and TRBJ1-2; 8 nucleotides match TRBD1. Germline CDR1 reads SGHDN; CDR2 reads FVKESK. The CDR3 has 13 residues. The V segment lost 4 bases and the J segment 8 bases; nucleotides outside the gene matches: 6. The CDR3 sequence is CASSRTGTQGYTF. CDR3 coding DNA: TGTGCCAGCAGCCGGACAGGGACTCAAGGCTACACCTTC.

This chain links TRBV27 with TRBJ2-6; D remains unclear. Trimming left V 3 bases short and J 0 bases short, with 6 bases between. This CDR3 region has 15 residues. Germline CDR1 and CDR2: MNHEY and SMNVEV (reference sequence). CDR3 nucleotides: TGTGCCAGCAGTTTTCGACACTCTGGGGCCAACGTCCTGACTTTC. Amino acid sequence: CASSFRHSGANVLTF.

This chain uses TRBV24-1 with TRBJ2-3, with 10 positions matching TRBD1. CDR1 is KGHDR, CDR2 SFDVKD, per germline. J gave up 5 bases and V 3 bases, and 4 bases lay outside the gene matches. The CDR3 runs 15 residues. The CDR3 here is CATSDDRGPGDTQYF. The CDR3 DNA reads TGTGCCACCAGTGATGACAGGGGGCCGGGAGATACGCAGTATTTT.

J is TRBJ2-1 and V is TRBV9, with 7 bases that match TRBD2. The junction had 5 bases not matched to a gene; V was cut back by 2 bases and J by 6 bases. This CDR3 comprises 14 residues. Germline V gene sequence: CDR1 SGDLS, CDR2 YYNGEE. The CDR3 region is CASSVRDYFNEQFF. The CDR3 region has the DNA TGTGCCAGCAGCGTCCGGGACTATTTCAATGAGCAGTTCTTC.

Here the CDR3 reads CASSLGRGEQFF. CDR3 in DNA: TGTGCCAGTAGTCTTGGGAGAGGAGAGCAGTTCTTC. The V and J genes are TRBV19 and TRBJ2-1; D might be TRBD2 (5 bases). V was cut by 5 bases and J by 10 bases, with 12 bases left in between. CDR1 LNHDA and CDR2 SQIVND come from the germline V gene (reference sequence). The CDR3 sequence is 12 residues long.